This TCR beta chain was captured in a study of blood T cell repertoires in COVID-19. Study in general: The samples span acute and convalescent COVID-19 from the United States, Italy and Spain. Sample material is recorded as cDNA or gDNA derived from T cells, B-cell-depleted T cells, or PBMCs.

Germline CDR1 is MDHEN and CDR2 is SYDVKM. Losses at the gene ends were 3 bases for V and 5 bases for J; bases not matched to a gene: 3. This CDR3 is built from 15 residues. Source study methods: Quantification of nucleated cells was approximated via reference gene primer amplification. Only in-frame clones appear in the TCRdb table, and some are missing; sequencing was by immunoSEQ multiplex PCR. That table supplies the V and J calls and clone size; D and trimming were determined from the DNA. The sample shows around 200,000 clones, less than 85% of them seen only once. The V gene is TRBV28, the J gene TRBJ2-2; 10 positions match TRBD2. What was sequenced was peripheral blood. This sequence was found in a woman in her sixties or seventies with acute or convalescent COVID-19. The CDR3 nucleotides are TGTGCCAGCAGTTTCCTAGCGGGAGTTACCGGGGAGCTGTTTTTT. Translated: CASSFLAGVTGELFF.